This entry is about one T cell receptor beta chain. The data derive from a study of T cell changes during pregnancy in multiple sclerosis. The germline V gene encodes CDR1 SGHRS and CDR2 YFSETQ. J lost 5 bases, V lost 7 bases, and 12 bases had no gene match. The CDR3 is 15 amino acids. The repertoire was sequenced with immunoSEQ multiplex PCR; TCRdb's copy has only in-frame clones and lacks some. The data contain under 60,000 clones, around 92% of them seen just once; the ten biggest clones take up around 0.53%. V usage is TRBV5-1 and J usage is TRBJ1-5; 7 bases fit TRBD1. This TCR was sampled from a female donor with multiple sclerosis, enrolled in a pregnancy study. Sequenced here: CD4+ T cells from peripheral blood mononuclear cells, sampled after pregnancy. The chain's CDR3 is CASRLDRAPHQPQHF. The CDR3 DNA is TGCGCCAGCCGGCTAGACAGGGCTCCCCATCAGCCCCAGCATTTT.